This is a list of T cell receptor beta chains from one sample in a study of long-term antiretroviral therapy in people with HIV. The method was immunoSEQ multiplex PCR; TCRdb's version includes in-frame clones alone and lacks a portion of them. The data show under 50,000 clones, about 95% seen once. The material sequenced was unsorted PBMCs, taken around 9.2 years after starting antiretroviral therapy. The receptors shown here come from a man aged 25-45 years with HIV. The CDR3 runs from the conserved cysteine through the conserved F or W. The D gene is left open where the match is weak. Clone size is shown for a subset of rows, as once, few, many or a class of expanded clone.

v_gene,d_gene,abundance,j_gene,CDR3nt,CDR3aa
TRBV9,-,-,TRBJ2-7,TGTGCCAGCAGCGTAGACCAAATCCACGAGCAGTACTTC,CASSVDQIHEQYF
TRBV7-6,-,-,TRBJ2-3,TGTGCCAGCAGCCCTCAGTCAGATACGCAGTATTTT,CASSPQSDTQYF
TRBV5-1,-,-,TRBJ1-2,TGCGCCAGCAGCTTGGGACGTCTGGAAGGCTACACCTTC,CASSLGRLEGYTF
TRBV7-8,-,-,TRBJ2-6,TGTGCCAGCAGCTTAGGGGCGTCTGGGGCCAACGTCCTGACTTTC,CASSLGASGANVLTF
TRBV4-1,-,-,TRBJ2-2,TGCGCCAGCAGTCTTCAACCGGGATCTCCCGGGGAGCTGTTTTTT,CASSLQPGSPGELFF
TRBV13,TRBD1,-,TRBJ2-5,TGTGCCAGCAGCTCCCTTACAGGGGAAGGGACCCAGTACTTC,CASSSLTGEGTQYF
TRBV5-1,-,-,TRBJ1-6,TGCGCCAGCAGCTTAGCACAGCAACATAATTCACCCCTCCACTTT,CASSLAQQHNSPLHF
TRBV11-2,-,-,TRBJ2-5,TGTGCCAGCAGCTTAGTTAAGGAGACCCAGTACTTC,CASSLVKETQYF
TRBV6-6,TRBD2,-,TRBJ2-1,TGTGCCAGCACCACTAGCGGGGGTTACAATGAGCAGTTCTTC,CASTTSGGYNEQFF
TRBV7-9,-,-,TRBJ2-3,TGTGCCAGCAGCGACAGGTACGACACAGATACGCAGTATTTT,CASSDRYDTDTQYF
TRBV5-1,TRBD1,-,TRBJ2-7,TGCGCCAGCAGCTTGGCGGGACAGGACTCCGAGCAGTACTTC,CASSLAGQDSEQYF
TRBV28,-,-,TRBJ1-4,TGTGCCAGCAGGTCCGGGGCGGGTAATGAAAAACTGTTTTTT,CASRSGAGNEKLFF
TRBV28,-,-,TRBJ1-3,TGTGCCAGCATATTACTAACTGGAAACACCATGTATTTT,CASILLTGNTMYF
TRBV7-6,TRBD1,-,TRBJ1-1,TGTGCCAGCAGCCGAGACAGGGAGGCAGCTTTCTTT,CASSRDREAAFF
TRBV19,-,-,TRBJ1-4,TGTGCCAGTAGTTCTACAGCCCACGCAACTAATGAAAAACTGTTTTTT,CASSSTAHATNEKLFF
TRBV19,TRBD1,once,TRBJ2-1,TGTGCCAGTTGCCCGGGACAGGGGAAAGAGGAGCAGTTCTTC,CASCPGQGKEEQFF
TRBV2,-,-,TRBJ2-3,TGTGCCAGCAGTGTCCGGAGCCCAGATACGCAGTATTTT,CASSVRSPDTQYF
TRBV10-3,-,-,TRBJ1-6,TGTGCCACTTCGCCTCAGTTCAGATCACCCCTCCACTTT,CATSPQFRSPLHF
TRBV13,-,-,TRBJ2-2,TGTGCCAGCAGCTTAGGCTCCGGGGGCTTCCCCGGGGAGCTGTTTTTT,CASSLGSGGFPGELFF
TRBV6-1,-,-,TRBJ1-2,TGTGCCCTGGGGACCGGGTATGGCTACACCTTC,CALGTGYGYTF
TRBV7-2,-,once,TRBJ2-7,TGTGCCAGCAGCTTATTTGTCACCGCGGACGGGGGGCATTCGGGGGAGCAGTACTTC,CASSLFVTADGGHSGEQYF
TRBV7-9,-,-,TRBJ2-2,TGTGCCAGCAGCTGGGAGATATACACCGGGGAGCTGTTTTTT,CASSWEIYTGELFF
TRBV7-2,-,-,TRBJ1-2,TGTGCCAGCAGCCCCAGGGCGGGTTGGGGAGTACATGGCTACACCTTC,CASSPRAGWGVHGYTF
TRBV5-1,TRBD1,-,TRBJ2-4,TGCGCCAGCAGCTTGGTGGGACAGGGGTGGGACATTCAGTACTTC,CASSLVGQGWDIQYF
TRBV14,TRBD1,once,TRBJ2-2,TGTGCCAGCAGCCAAGATTGGGGACAGGAGATCGCCGGGGAGCTGTTTTTT,CASSQDWGQEIAGELFF
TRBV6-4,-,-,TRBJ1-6,TGTGCCAGCAGTGACAACTCCTATAATTCACCCCTCCACTTT,CASSDNSYNSPLHF
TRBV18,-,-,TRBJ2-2,TGTGCCAGCTCACCATTTAGAGGAGATACCGGGGAGCTGTTTTTT,CASSPFRGDTGELFF
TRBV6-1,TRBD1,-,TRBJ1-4,TGTGCCAGCAGTGAAGGAGGGGGACAGGGGTATGAAAAACTGTTTTTT,CASSEGGGQGYEKLFF
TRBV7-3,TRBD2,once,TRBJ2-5,TGTGCCAGCAGTCTGACTAGCGGGGGTAGGGAGACCCAGTACTTC,CASSLTSGGRETQYF
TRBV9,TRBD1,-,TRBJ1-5,TGTGCCAGCAGTCGACAGGGGGGCAATCAGCCCCAGCATTTT,CASSRQGGNQPQHF
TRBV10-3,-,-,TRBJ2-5,TGTGCCATCAGTGAGGAAGGACCCCAAGAGACCCAGTACTTC,CAISEEGPQETQYF